In its sample, the clone carrying this T cell receptor (beta chain) was seen many times. A sample-barcoded 5' primer and a J-beta primer mix were used in a second PCR of roughly 6 to 11 cycles. Each of the cDNA molecules was tagged by a template-switch adaptor with 12 random nucleotides. TCRdb re-analysed the 5' RACE reads in MiXCR, keeping a single row per CDR3 protein. The table records 450,000 to 700,000 distinct CDR3 sequences, roughly a quarter of them present only once. The entry originates in a study of blood T cells in healthy people across ages. Germline V gene lookup returns CDR1 SGDLS and CDR2 YYNGEE. Trimming took 2 bases from V and 2 from J, leaving 13 bases between them. This CDR3 has 16 residues.

This TCR was sampled from a woman between 65 and 79 years old in good health. Sequencing was performed on blood. The genes are TRBV9 and TRBJ2-2; possible D gene TRBD1, 5 bases. DNA of the CDR3: TGTGCCAGCAGCGTGGCAGGGTATCTCAACACCGGGGAGCTGTTTTTT. This encodes CASSVAGYLNTGELFF. Variable domain in full (rest from reference TRBV9 and TRBJ2-2): DSGVTQTPKHLITATGQRVTLRCSPRSGDLSVYWYQQSLDQGLQFLIQYYNGEERAKGNILERFSAQQFPDLHSELNLSSLELGDSALYFCASSVAGYLNTGELFFGEGSRLTVL.